This T cell receptor (beta chain) was profiled in a study of CD8 T cells in Susac syndrome. In Susac syndrome patients, recently defined diagnostic criteria for definite or probable disease were met. The CDR3 consists of 15 residues. RNA was extracted with the RNeasy kit, and a quantity of 0.5 to 1 ug was reverse transcribed using random hexamers. TCRdb re-called the immunoSEQ multiplex PCR reads through MiXCR, storing one row per CDR3 protein. The table shows about 240,000 distinct CDR3 sequences, with 90% to 97% occurring only once. The sample comprised CD4+ T cells from PBMCs. This chain connects TRBV21-1 to TRBJ2-7. TRBV21-1 is deemed a pseudogene. The source of this sequence is a human donor with Susac syndrome. CDR3 loop: CASSNLCGSSYEQYF. CDR3 DNA sequence: TGTGCCAGCAGCAATCTTTGCGGCAGCTCCTACGAGCAGTACTTC.